Detailed here is one T cell receptor beta chain. Its antigen is not identified. The sample comes from a study of T cell responses to AZD1222 COVID-19 vaccine. Study observations and caveats: A reported finding is that nearly half of spike-specific TCRs target unmutated variant regions.

V gave up 5 bases and J gave up 4 bases, with 11 bases separating them. Per the germline V gene, CDR1 is LGHNA and CDR2 is YSLEER. The length of the CDR3 is 14 residues. The table came from immunoSEQ multiplex PCR; TCRdb's copy has only in-frame clones and leaves some out. Of about 110,000 clones listed, around 87% are singletons. The clonotype originates from an adult in good health. Sample: peripheral blood, taken on day 0 of AZD1222 vaccination. The V and J genes are TRBV4-3 and TRBJ1-4; tentatively, D is TRBD1 (5 bases). CDR3 bases: TGCGCCAGCAGCATGGGGGGGGTTAATGAAAAACTGTTTTTT. Its protein is CASSMGGVNEKLFF.